The next 9 T cell receptor beta chains were all read from a single sample in a study of cytomegalovirus exposure and HLA in healthy donors. The PCR was carried out with 60 Vbeta primers and 13 Jbeta primers. This table comes from immunoSEQ multiplex PCR, and its TCRdb copy is limited to in-frame clones, with some not included. The sample records tens of thousands of clones, around 68% being singletons. The sample was PBMCs. These TCRs come from a woman aged 30 to 39 in good health and CMV-seronegative.

The chain employs TRBV6-6 and TRBJ1-2, with D possibly matching TRBD1 (5 bases). CDR1 and CDR2 (germline): MNHNY, SVGAGI (reference sequence). Deletions cut 2 bases from V and 3 bases from J, with 13 bases between. The CDR3 loop spans 15 amino acids. CDR3 coding DNA: TGTGCCAGCAGTTACCATCAGGGAATTGACTATGGCTACACCTTC. It yields the protein CASSYHQGIDYGYTF.

CDR3 amino acids: CASSPRAYEQYF. The CDR3 DNA follows: TGTGCCAGCAGCCCGCGAGCCTACGAGCAGTACTTC. The chain has TRBV9 and TRBJ2-7; D is ambiguous. Germline CDR1 SGDLS, CDR2 YYNGEE. Trimming pared 4 bases from V and 2 bases from J, leaving 7 bases between. This CDR3 is 12 amino acids long.

This sequence joins TRBV4-2 and TRBJ2-3; a weak D match, TRBD2 (6 bases). Germline assignment: CDR1 LGHNA and CDR2 YNFKEQ. The CDR3 totals 15 residues. The ends were cut back, 1 base at V and 6 bases at J, with 14 bases in the middle. The CDR3: CASSQGSGDSDTQYF. In DNA, the CDR3 is TGTGCCAGCAGCCAAGGATCTGGGGACTCTGATACGCAGTATTTT.

On this clone: It is likely a read error, because the conserved phenylalanine at the end of the CDR3 is missing. The genes are TRBV29-1 and TRBJ1-1; tentatively, D is TRBD1 (5 bases). V gave up 7 bases and J gave up 4 bases, with 13 bases separating them. Per germline, CDR1 SQVTM and CDR2 ANQGSEA. CDR3 length equals 12 residues. The CDR3 DNA reads as TGCAGCGCACCGGGGGACTTCACTGAAGCTTTCGTT. This translates into CSAPGDFTEAFV.

The chain employs TRBV28 and TRBJ1-5, with D maybe TRBD1 (5 bases). The germline V gene has CDR1 MDHEN and CDR2 SYDVKM. This CDR3 is built from 15 residues. Trimming removed 6 bases from V and 5 bases from J, with 17 bases in between. This CDR3 reads CASSPSGGSDQPQHF. The CDR3 DNA is TGTGCCAGCAGCCCCTCCGGGGGATCGGATCAGCCCCAGCATTTT.

This rearrangement joins TRBV5-1 to TRBJ1-4; TRBD1 matches 8 bases. The germline V gene has CDR1 SGHRS and CDR2 YFSETQ. With V trimmed by 0 bases and J by 8 bases, 9 bases remained unmatched. The CDR3 has 16 residues. The chain's CDR3 is CASSLVAGGRGEKLFF. For the CDR3, the DNA is TGCGCCAGCAGCTTGGTGGCAGGGGGCCGCGGGGAAAAACTGTTTTTT.

V and J are TRBV7-2 and TRBJ1-1, with D perhaps matching TRBD1 (6 bases). Germline values: CDR1 SGHTA, CDR2 FQGNSA. Trimming shortened V by 2 bases and J by 4 bases, and 11 bases separated the two germline ends. CDR3 length: 14 residues. CDR3 protein: CASSLQGGGTEAFF. As DNA, the CDR3 is TGTGCCAGCAGCTTACAAGGGGGGGGCACTGAAGCTTTCTTT. Full variable domain (remainder filled in from reference TRBV7-2 and TRBJ1-1): GAGVSQSPSNKVTEKGKDVELRCDPISGHTALYWYRQSLGQGLEFLIYFQGNSAPDKSGLPSDRFSAERTGGSVSTLTIQRTQQEDSAVYLCASSLQGGGTEAFFGQGTRLTVV.

The J gene is TRBJ2-7, the V gene TRBV19; D uncertain. The V and J ends lost 3 bases and 5 bases respectively, with 17 bases between them. Germline V lookup: CDR1 LNHDA, CDR2 SQIVND (reference sequence). This CDR3 region has 15 residues. The CDR3 DNA sequence: TGTGCCAGTAGTATCTCCATTTCTGGTTCAGACGAGCAGTACTTC. It encodes CASSISISGSDEQYF. The variable domain in full, with the rest retrieved from reference TRBV19 and TRBJ2-7, is DGGITQSPKYLFRKEGQNVTLSCEQNLNHDAMYWYRQDPGQGLRLIYYSQIVNDFQKGDIAEGYSVSREKKESFPLTVTSAQKNPTAFYLCASSISISGSDEQYFGPGTRLTVT.

The chain uses TRBV9 and TRBJ1-1; D uncertain. This CDR3 region has 13 residues. With 0 bases removed from V and 4 bases from J, the gap between germline ends came to 7 bases. The germline V gene encodes CDR1 SGDLS and CDR2 YYNGEE. The CDR3 spells CASSVVSSTEAFF. CDR3 DNA sequence: TGTGCCAGCAGCGTAGTCTCCTCCACTGAAGCTTTCTTT.